This section outlines one TCR beta chain sequence together with its context. Germline lookup yields CDR1 ENHRY and CDR2 SYGVKD. V lost 5 bases and J lost 1; bases outside the gene matches: 8. CDR3 length: 17 amino acids. This specimen belongs to a study of CD8 T cells in Susac syndrome. With random hexamers, reverse transcription was performed on roughly 0.5 to 1 ug of RNA. The immunoSEQ assay covered 54 Vbeta and 13 Jbeta segments for CDR3. TCRdb analysed the immunoSEQ multiplex PCR reads with MiXCR anew, one entry per CDR3 protein. The sample consists of approximately 230,000 distinct CDR3 sequences, about 93% of them appearing once. CD8+ and CD4+ T cells from blood underwent TCR beta sequencing, which was carried out in a high-throughput format. The multiple sclerosis controls were treatment-naive patients affected by stable or active relapsing-remitting disease. Purification of the CD8+ and CD4+ T cells relied on negative isolation, and TEMRA cells underwent FACS enrichment.

Specimen: CD4+ T cells from PBMCs. The J gene is TRBJ1-5, the V gene TRBV10-3; 10 bases fit TRBD1. The receptor was isolated from a human donor with multiple sclerosis. CDR3 DNA sequence: TGTGCCATCAGTATGGGACAGGGGATGGGAAGCAATCAGCCCCAGCATTTT. Its translation: CAISMGQGMGSNQPQHF.